The 28 T cell receptor beta chains presented below share a single source sample, sequenced in a study of technical replicates of blood from several donors. Here immunoSEQ multiplex PCR was the method, and the copy in TCRdb shows in-frame clones only, minus some. The sample shows fewer than 75,000 clones, around 93% of them seen only once. The specimen sequenced was T cells isolated from PBMCs. The receptors originated from a human donor in good health.

The chain links TRBV10-1 to TRBJ2-1; unclear D gene. With 0 bases removed from V and 5 bases from J, the gap between germline ends came to 2 bases. The CDR3 runs 12 residues. The germline CDR1 and CDR2 sequences are WNHNN and SYGVQD (reference sequence). CDR3 bases: TGCGCCAGCAGTGAGTCTAACAATGAGCAGTTCTTC. This translates into CASSESNNEQFF.

J is TRBJ2-1 and V is TRBV7-9; maybe TRBD2 (6 bases). The CDR3 extends over 14 amino acids. The germline gives CDR1 SEHNR, CDR2 FQNEAQ (reference sequence). V was clipped by 4 bases and J by 4 bases, with 11 bases between them. The CDR3 sequence is CASSSGLLYNEQFF. DNA for the CDR3: TGTGCCAGCAGCTCGGGACTCCTATACAATGAGCAGTTCTTC.

The gene calls are TRBV6-1 and TRBJ1-1; weak D call: TRBD1 (5 bases). This CDR3 has 11 amino acids. CDR1 and CDR2 from the germline V gene are MNHNS and SASEGT. Between the trimmed V and J ends, which lost 10 bases and 0 bases, there was a span of 6 bases. In DNA, the CDR3 is TGTGCCACAGGGTTGAACACTGAAGCTTTCTTT. Translating it yields CATGLNTEAFF.

J is TRBJ1-1 and V is TRBV5-4; D uncertain. Germline CDR1 reads SGHNT; CDR2 reads YYREEE (reference sequence). Trimming took 4 bases from V and 10 from J, leaving 14 bases between them. CDR3 size: 12 residues. The CDR3 region is CASSRVDEGAFF. CDR3 coding DNA: TGTGCCAGCAGCAGAGTCGATGAGGGAGCTTTCTTT.

The CDR3 region has the DNA TGTGCCAGCTCACCGGGACAGTACCAAGAGACCCAGTACTTC. Translation gives CASSPGQYQETQYF. The chain links TRBV18 to TRBJ2-5; 7 bases agree with TRBD1. There are 14 residues in the CDR3. Germline lookup yields CDR1 KGHSH and CDR2 LQKENI. V shed 3 bases, J shed 0 bases, and the junction held 1 base outside the gene matches.

The rearrangement joins TRBV7-9 to TRBJ2-1; the D gene is possibly TRBD2 (5 bases). The V gene lost 3 bases and the J gene lost 1 base, with 10 bases spanning the gap. The CDR3 covers 15 residues. The V gene's germline CDR1 is SEHNR and CDR2 FQNEAQ (reference sequence). The CDR3 nucleotides are TGTGCCAGCAGCTTTTTGGACTTATCCTACAATGAGCAGTTCTTC. The encoded protein is CASSFLDLSYNEQFF.

This clone was seen a few times. The rearrangement uses TRBV7-6 and TRBJ1-1, with a possible D match to TRBD1 (6 bases). This CDR3 is built from 12 residues. Trimming shortened V by 8 bases and J by 3 bases, and 10 bases separated the two germline ends. Germline CDR1 SGHVS, CDR2 FNYEAQ. CDR3 DNA: TGTGCCAGCGGGGGCTGGGACACTGAAGCTTTCTTT. As protein: CASGGWDTEAFF.

The rearrangement links TRBV6-5 to TRBJ2-7, with 9 nucleotides matching TRBD1. Germline V gives CDR1 MNHEY, CDR2 SVGAGI. There are 14 residues in the CDR3. The trim removed 0 bases at V and 7 bases at J, leaving 4 bases unmatched. CDR3 amino acids: CASSYSDRGREQYF. In nucleotides, the CDR3 is TGTGCCAGCAGTTACTCGGACAGGGGTAGGGAGCAGTACTTC.

V usage is TRBV19 and J usage is TRBJ2-3; D uncertain. The CDR3 is 15 residues long. Germline CDR1 reads LNHDA; CDR2 reads SQIVND (reference sequence). The V end lost 3 bases, the J end lost 3 bases, and 13 bases lay between the germline ends. The CDR3 bases are TGTGCCAGTAGTATCCCCAGTCTGCGGACAGATACGCAGTATTTT. It is translated as CASSIPSLRTDTQYF.

The genes are TRBV19 and TRBJ1-2; TRBD1 matches 10 bases. Looked up from germline, CDR1 is LNHDA and CDR2 is SQIVND (reference sequence). The CDR3 is made up of 14 amino acids. V was clipped by 3 bases and J by 7 bases; unmatched bases: 5. The CDR3 sequence is CASSIEGTGVGYTF. The CDR3 DNA sequence: TGTGCCAGTAGTATTGAAGGGACAGGGGTTGGCTACACCTTC.

CDR3 residues: CASRDWTGDSNSPLHF. The CDR3 DNA follows: TGCGCCAGCAGAGATTGGACAGGGGATTCTAATTCACCCCTCCACTTT. The V and J genes are TRBV4-1 and TRBJ1-6, with TRBD1 matching 9 bases. The junction had 9 bases not matched to a gene; V was cut back by 6 bases and J by 6 bases. The CDR3 covers 16 residues. Germline V CDR1 and CDR2: MGHRA, YSYEKL.

This chain links TRBV5-8 with TRBJ2-5; 13 bases are a match to TRBD2. Germline-derived CDR1 and CDR2 are SGHTS and YDEGEE. The CDR3 loop spans 17 amino acids. J lost 6 bases, V lost 4 bases, and 12 bases had no gene match. The CDR3 DNA sequence: TGTGCCAGCAGCCTGTGGACTAGCGGGAGTGGAAAAAAGACCCAGTACTTC. Translated, it gives CASSLWTSGSGKKTQYF.

The chain uses TRBV11-2 and TRBJ1-3; TRBD1 is a possible D gene (5 bases). From germline, CDR1 is SGHAT and CDR2 FQNNGV. The CDR3 spans 15 residues. Trimming removed 3 bases from V and 0 bases from J, with 9 bases in between. The CDR3 loop reads CASSFYDSSGNTIYF. The DNA of the CDR3 is TGTGCCAGCAGCTTCTACGACAGCTCTGGAAACACCATATATTTT.

The V call is TRBV5-6, the J call TRBJ1-2, with TRBD1 matching over 8 bases. Trimming cost V 3 bases and J 8 bases; bases outside gene matches: 3. Germline lookup yields CDR1 SGHDT and CDR2 YYEEEE. This CDR3 spans 12 amino acids. The CDR3 bases are TGTGCCAGCAGCTCGCGACAGGGGGGCTACACCTTC. Protein sequence: CASSSRQGGYTF.

The rearrangement links TRBV4-2 to TRBJ1-4, with 9 bases fitting TRBD1. This CDR3 contains 15 residues. Germline assignment: CDR1 LGHNA and CDR2 YNFKEQ. Unmatched junction bases numbered 12, after V lost 4 bases and J lost 12 bases. CDR3 loop: CASSRGTGTLRELFF. As DNA, the CDR3 is TGTGCCAGCAGCCGGGGGACAGGGACCTTGAGAGAACTGTTTTTT.

This clone was seen only a few times. This chain uses TRBV4-1 with TRBJ2-6; D not resolved. The CDR3 has 17 residues. Per germline, CDR1 MGHRA and CDR2 YSYEKL. Deletions cut 1 base from V and 0 bases from J, with 10 bases between. This CDR3 reads CASSQVIGASGANVLTF. CDR3 coding DNA: TGCGCCAGCAGCCAAGTAATAGGAGCCTCTGGGGCCAACGTCCTGACTTTC.

The gene calls are TRBV5-1 and TRBJ1-5; D perhaps matches TRBD1 (5 bases). CDR1 is SGHRS and CDR2 is YFSETQ in the germline V gene. Trimming took off 4 bases at V and 5 bases at J, with 16 bases between the two ends. This CDR3 contains 15 residues. CDR3 sequence reads: CASSPYGGADQPQHF. As DNA, the CDR3 is TGCGCCAGCAGCCCGTATGGCGGGGCCGATCAGCCCCAGCATTTT.

V and J are TRBV20-1 and TRBJ2-1; D not certain. V dropped 3 bases and J dropped 4 bases, with 4 bases sitting between them. Per germline, CDR1 DFQATT and CDR2 SNEGSKA (reference sequence). The CDR3 is 11 amino acids. CDR3: CSASSYNEQFF. CDR3 bases: TGCAGTGCTAGCTCTTACAATGAGCAGTTCTTC.

The chain links TRBV29-1 to TRBJ2-2; 7 bases align to TRBD2. J gave up 8 bases and V 5 bases, and 5 bases lay outside the gene matches. Germline values: CDR1 SQVTM, CDR2 ANQGSEA. This CDR3 region has 12 residues. Written as DNA, the CDR3 is TGCAGCGTTCTGCGGGAGAGGGGGGAGCTGTTTTTT. Protein: CSVLRERGELFF.

V is TRBV6-5 and J is TRBJ2-1; no clear D. Germline CDR1 is MNHEY and CDR2 is SVGAGI. The length of the CDR3 is 13 residues. Trimming took 2 bases from V and 5 from J, leaving 7 bases between them. The CDR3 sequence is CASSYTTHNEQFF. Here the CDR3 DNA reads TGTGCCAGCAGTTACACGACACACAATGAGCAGTTCTTC.

The chain couples TRBV18 to TRBJ1-1, with D possibly being TRBD1 (5 bases). Germline V gene lookup returns CDR1 KGHSH and CDR2 LQKENI. The CDR3 covers 12 residues. Trimming removed 5 bases at V and 6 bases at J, with 10 bases between. The chain's CDR3 is CASSSGYPEAFF. The CDR3 region has the DNA TGTGCCAGCTCATCAGGGTATCCTGAAGCTTTCTTT.

This rearrangement joins TRBV10-1 to TRBJ1-1; D gene uncertain. CDR1 WNHNN and CDR2 SYGVQD come from the germline V gene (reference sequence). V was shortened by 8 bases and J by 4 bases, with 11 bases between the two germline ends. The CDR3 is 12 amino acids. The chain's CDR3 is CASGDGVTEAFF. The DNA for the CDR3 is TGCGCCAGCGGAGACGGGGTCACTGAAGCTTTCTTT.

This clone appeared a single time. The chain recombines TRBV9 with TRBJ2-2; no reliable D call. The germline V gene has CDR1 SGDLS and CDR2 YYNGEE. V gave up 4 bases and J gave up 4 bases, with 17 bases separating them. This CDR3 has 16 residues. The CDR3 protein is CASSPRSRSFTGELFF. The CDR3 nucleotides are TGTGCCAGCAGCCCCCGGAGTAGATCCTTCACCGGGGAGCTGTTTTTT.

The CDR3 protein is CASSWAGGRPEQYF. CDR3 coding DNA: TGTGCCAGCAGTTGGGCGGGAGGGCGGCCCGAGCAGTACTTC. The rearrangement links TRBV27 to TRBJ2-7; TRBD2 aligns across 9 bases. The germline CDR1 and CDR2 sequences are MNHEY and SMNVEV (reference sequence). The CDR3 runs to 14 residues. The junction had 7 bases not matched to a gene; V was cut back by 4 bases and J by 6 bases.

This clone occurred once. The chain employs TRBV19 and TRBJ2-7; 7 bases are shared with TRBD2. Germline V gives CDR1 LNHDA, CDR2 SQIVND (reference sequence). This CDR3 comprises 12 residues. Trimming at V came to 8 bases and at J to 3 bases, leaving 4 bases not matched to a gene. The CDR3 loop is CASRASGYEQYF. CDR3 sequence (DNA): TGTGCCAGTCGGGCTAGCGGCTACGAGCAGTACTTC.

V is TRBV2 and J is TRBJ1-1; 9 bases fit TRBD1. The CDR3 is made up of 16 amino acids. Looked up from germline, CDR1 is SNHLY and CDR2 is FYNNEI. Trimming removed 4 bases from V and 0 bases from J; junction bases left unmatched: 6. CDR3 region: CASSVNRGRMNTEAFF. CDR3 coding DNA: TGTGCCAGCAGTGTCAACAGGGGGCGAATGAACACTGAAGCTTTCTTT.

As DNA, the CDR3 is TGTGCCAGCAGCTTACTGGAGGACACTGAAGCTTTCTTT. As protein: CASSLLEDTEAFF. The chain carries TRBV7-9 and TRBJ1-1; D remains ambiguous. The V end was cut by 2 bases, the J end by 3 bases, with 7 bases between. The CDR3 consists of 13 residues. Germline values: CDR1 SEHNR, CDR2 FQNEAQ (reference sequence).

The chain uses TRBV9 and TRBJ1-2, with 9 bases aligning to TRBD1. Germline V gene sequence: CDR1 SGDLS, CDR2 YYNGEE. V was clipped by 5 bases and J by 6 bases; unmatched bases: 11. The CDR3 contains 15 residues. CDR3 loop: CASSGGLTGGNGYTF. Written as DNA, the CDR3 is TGTGCCAGCAGTGGAGGGTTGACAGGGGGGAATGGCTACACCTTC.